This T cell receptor (beta chain) stems from a study of blood T cells in healthy people across ages. A second about 7 to 11 cycle PCR used barcoded and J-beta primers. MiXCR, run by TCRdb on the 5' RACE reads, gives a single entry per CDR3 protein. The table includes fewer than 950,000 distinct CDR3 sequences, roughly 34% detected once. Germline loops: CDR1 MNHEY, CDR2 SVGEGT. The CDR3 has 17 residues. The V gene end was trimmed by 7 bases and the J gene end by 5 bases; junction bases not matched to a gene: 13. The TCR originated in a man aged 18 to 29 in good health. The specimen sequenced was blood. The chain has TRBV6-2 or TRBV6-3 and TRBJ2-3; 12 bases are shared with TRBD2. The CDR3 bases are TGTGCCAGCAAGGGGCTAGCGGGGGGGCCACGCGGAGATACGCAGTATTTT. Translated, it gives CASKGLAGGPRGDTQYF.